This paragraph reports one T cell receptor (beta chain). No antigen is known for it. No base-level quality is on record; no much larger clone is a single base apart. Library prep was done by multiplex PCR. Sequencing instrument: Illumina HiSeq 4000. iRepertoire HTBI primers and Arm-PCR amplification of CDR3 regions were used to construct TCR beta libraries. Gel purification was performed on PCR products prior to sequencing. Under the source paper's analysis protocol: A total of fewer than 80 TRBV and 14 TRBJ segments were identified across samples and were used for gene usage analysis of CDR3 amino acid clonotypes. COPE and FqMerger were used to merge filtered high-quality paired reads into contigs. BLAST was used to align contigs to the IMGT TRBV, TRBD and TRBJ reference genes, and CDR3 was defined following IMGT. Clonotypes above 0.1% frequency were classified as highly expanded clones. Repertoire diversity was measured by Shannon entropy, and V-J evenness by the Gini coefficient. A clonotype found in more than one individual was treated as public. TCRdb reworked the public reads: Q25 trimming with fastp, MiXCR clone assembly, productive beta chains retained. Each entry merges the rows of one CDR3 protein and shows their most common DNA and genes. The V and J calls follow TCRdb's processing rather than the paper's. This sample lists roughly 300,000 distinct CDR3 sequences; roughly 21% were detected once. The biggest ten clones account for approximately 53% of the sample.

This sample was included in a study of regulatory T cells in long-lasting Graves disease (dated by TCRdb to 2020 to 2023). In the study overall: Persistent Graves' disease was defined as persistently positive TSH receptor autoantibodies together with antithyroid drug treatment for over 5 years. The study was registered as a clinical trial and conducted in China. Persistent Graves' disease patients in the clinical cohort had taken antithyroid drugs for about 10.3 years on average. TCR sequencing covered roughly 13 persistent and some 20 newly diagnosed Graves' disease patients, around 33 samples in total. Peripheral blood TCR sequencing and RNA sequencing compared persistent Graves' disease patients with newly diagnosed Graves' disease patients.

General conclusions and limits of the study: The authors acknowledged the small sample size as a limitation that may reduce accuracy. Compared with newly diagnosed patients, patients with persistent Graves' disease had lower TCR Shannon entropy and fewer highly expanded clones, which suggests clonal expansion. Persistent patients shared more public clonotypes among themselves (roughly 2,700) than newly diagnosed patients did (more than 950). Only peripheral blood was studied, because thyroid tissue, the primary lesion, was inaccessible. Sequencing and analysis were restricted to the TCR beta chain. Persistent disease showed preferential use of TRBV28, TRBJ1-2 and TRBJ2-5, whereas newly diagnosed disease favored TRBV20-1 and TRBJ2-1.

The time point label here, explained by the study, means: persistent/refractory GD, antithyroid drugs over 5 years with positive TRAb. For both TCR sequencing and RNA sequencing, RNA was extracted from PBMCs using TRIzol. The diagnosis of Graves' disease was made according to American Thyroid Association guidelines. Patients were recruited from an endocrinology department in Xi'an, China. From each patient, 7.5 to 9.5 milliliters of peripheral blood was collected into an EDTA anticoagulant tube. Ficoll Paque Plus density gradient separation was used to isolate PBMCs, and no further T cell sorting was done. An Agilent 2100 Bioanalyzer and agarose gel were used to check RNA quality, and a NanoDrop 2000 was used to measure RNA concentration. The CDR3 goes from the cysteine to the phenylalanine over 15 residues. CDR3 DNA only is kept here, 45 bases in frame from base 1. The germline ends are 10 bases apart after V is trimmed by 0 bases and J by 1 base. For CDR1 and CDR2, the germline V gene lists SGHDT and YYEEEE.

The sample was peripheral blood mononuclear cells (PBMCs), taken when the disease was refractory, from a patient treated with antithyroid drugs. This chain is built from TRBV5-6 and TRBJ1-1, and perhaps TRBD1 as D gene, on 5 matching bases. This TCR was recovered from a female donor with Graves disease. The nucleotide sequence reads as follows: TGTGCCAGCAGCTTGGTTTTTGGGGGGAACACTGAAGCTTTCTTT. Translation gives CASSLVFGGNTEAFF. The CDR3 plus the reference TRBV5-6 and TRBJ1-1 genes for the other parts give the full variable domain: DAGVTQSPTHLIKTRGQQVTLRCSPKSGHDTVSWYQQALGQGPQFIFQYYEEEERQRGNFPDRFSGHQFPNYSSELNVNALLLGDSALYLCASSLVFGGNTEAFFGQGTRLTVV.